The 24 T cell receptor beta chains below all came from one sample that was sequenced in a study of shared clonotypes between healthy human individuals. The assay was immunoSEQ multiplex PCR, and TCRdb's table has in-frame clones only and misses some. The table lists roughly 1,500,000 clones, roughly 98.5% of them singletons, with about 0.4% in the top ten. The sample comprised naive CD4+ T cells sorted from blood. Stated subset: CD45RA+ positively selected. These receptors came from a man under 40 in good health.

The chain has TRBV4-1 and TRBJ2-7, with D uncertain. The length of the CDR3 is 16 residues. The V gene lost 1 base and the J gene lost 2 bases, with 15 bases spanning the gap. From germline, CDR1 is MGHRA and CDR2 YSYEKL. The CDR3 loop is CASSQAETASAYEQYF. The CDR3 coding sequence is TGCGCCAGCAGCCAAGCCGAGACGGCTTCAGCCTACGAGCAGTACTTC.

This clone appeared once. This sequence joins TRBV7-2 and TRBJ2-7; 8 nucleotides agree with TRBD2. Germline V gene sequence: CDR1 SGHTA, CDR2 FQGNSA. This CDR3 region has 16 residues. After removal of 0 bases from V and 5 bases from J, the junction contained 9 bases not matched to a gene. The CDR3 reads CASSLALSGKGHEQYF. CDR3 in DNA: TGTGCCAGCAGCTTAGCCCTTAGCGGGAAGGGCCACGAGCAGTACTTC.

This clone was found once. V usage is TRBV15 and J usage is TRBJ1-2; D remains unclear. Germline V gene data show CDR1 as LNHNV and CDR2 as YYDKDF (reference sequence). Deletions cut 0 bases from V and 2 bases from J, with 13 bases between. The CDR3 loop spans 16 amino acids. CDR3 nucleotide sequence: TGTGCCACCAGCAGAGACTGGGCCACAGACAACTATGGCTACACCTTC. This gives the protein CATSRDWATDNYGYTF.

The rearrangement links TRBV5-5 to TRBJ2-7; D is perhaps TRBD2 (5 bases). CDR3 length: 14 residues. Germline V gene data show CDR1 as SGHKS and CDR2 as YYEKEE (reference sequence). Trimming shortened V by 5 bases and J by 2 bases, and 14 bases separated the two germline ends. The chain's CDR3 is CASSTKSGAYEQYF. CDR3 nucleotide sequence: TGTGCCAGCAGTACAAAATCCGGGGCCTACGAGCAGTACTTC.

This rearrangement joins TRBV2 to TRBJ2-7, with a tentative D call TRBD1 (6 bases). V gave up 2 bases and J gave up 9 bases, with 14 bases separating them. This CDR3 contains 13 residues. Germline V CDR1 and CDR2: SNHLY, FYNNEI. DNA for the CDR3: TGTGCCAGCAGTGAACGGGACAAACGGAGGCAGTACTTC. This codes for CASSERDKRRQYF.

J is TRBJ2-7 and V is TRBV6-1; perhaps TRBD2 as D (6 bases). V shed 10 bases and J shed 2 bases, with 15 bases lying between them. CDR1 is MNHNS and CDR2 is SASEGT in the germline V gene. The CDR3 is made up of 13 amino acids. CDR3 residues: CATGAGYAYEQYF. In DNA form, the CDR3 reads TGTGCCACCGGAGCGGGTTATGCCTACGAGCAGTACTTC.

The chain is built from TRBV11-2 and TRBJ2-5, with D unresolved. The V gene's germline CDR1 is SGHAT and CDR2 FQNNGV. Between the trimmed V and J ends, which lost 5 bases and 7 bases, there was a span of 11 bases. CDR3 length equals 12 residues. The chain's CDR3 is CASSAVVGTQYF. Here the CDR3 DNA reads TGTGCCAGCAGCGCGGTGGTGGGGACCCAGTACTTC.

The rearrangement links TRBV5-4 to TRBJ2-2; tentative D call: TRBD2 (6 bases). V gave up 3 bases and J gave up 5 bases, with 17 bases separating them. CDR1 SGHNT and CDR2 YYREEE come from the germline V gene (reference sequence). CDR3 length equals 16 residues. CDR3 sequence: CASSSLSGAGTGELFF. CDR3 in DNA: TGTGCCAGCAGCTCACTTTCGGGAGCTGGAACCGGGGAGCTGTTTTTT.

About this clone itself: The same CDR3 also results from other DNA sequences found in this sample. This chain joins TRBV15 and TRBJ2-7; tentatively, D is TRBD1 (5 bases). Germline V CDR1 and CDR2: LNHNV, YYDKDF (reference sequence). This CDR3 has 14 amino acids. V was shortened by 0 bases and J by 2 bases, with 8 bases between the two germline ends. CDR3 coding DNA: TGTGCCACCAGCAGAGACAGGGTGGCCTACGAGCAGTACTTC. Its translation: CATSRDRVAYEQYF.

The V and J genes are TRBV9 and TRBJ1-4, with 11 positions matching TRBD1. CDR1 SGDLS and CDR2 YYNGEE come from the germline V gene. The CDR3 runs 17 residues. Trimming removed 0 bases from V and 3 bases from J; junction bases left unmatched: 4. DNA for the CDR3: TGTGCCAGCAGCGTAGTGGACAGGGGGCAAGCTAATGAAAAACTGTTTTTT. It encodes CASSVVDRGQANEKLFF.

V is TRBV7-9 and J is TRBJ1-2; the D is unclear. The V gene's germline CDR1 is SEHNR and CDR2 FQNEAQ (reference sequence). The CDR3 contains 14 residues. Trimming shortened V by 0 bases and J by 3 bases, and 8 bases separated the two germline ends. Here the CDR3 DNA reads TGTGCCAGCAGCTTAGCTTGGGGTGACTATGGCTACACCTTC. Encoded protein: CASSLAWGDYGYTF.

The chain is built from TRBV5-1 and TRBJ2-7, with 8 nucleotides matching TRBD1. With V trimmed by 3 bases and J by 8 bases, 10 bases remained unmatched. Germline-derived CDR1 and CDR2 are SGHRS and YFSETQ. The CDR3 is 14 residues long. The CDR3 sequence is CASSSGTGLVQQYF. CDR3 nucleotides: TGCGCCAGCAGCTCCGGGACAGGCCTCGTGCAGCAGTACTTC.

J is TRBJ2-7 and V is TRBV11-2, with 8 bases identical to TRBD1. J gave up 6 bases and V 5 bases, and 6 bases lay outside the gene matches. The CDR3 is 13 residues long. Per the germline V gene, CDR1 is SGHAT and CDR2 is FQNNGV. CDR3 loop: CASSGQGQGEQYF. The CDR3 nucleotides read TGTGCCAGCAGCGGACAGGGCCAGGGCGAGCAGTACTTC.

The V call is TRBV5-1, the J call TRBJ2-3; D perhaps matches TRBD1 (5 bases). Between the trimmed V and J ends, which lost 4 bases and 1 base, there was a span of 10 bases. CDR3 size: 14 residues. Germline CDR1 and CDR2: SGHRS and YFSETQ. DNA for the CDR3: TGCGCCAGCAGCAAGCAGGGCCGCACAGATACGCAGTATTTT. It codes for CASSKQGRTDTQYF.

The chain carries TRBV29-1 and TRBJ2-7, with D unresolved. Germline CDR1 and CDR2: SQVTM and ANQGSEA. CDR3 length: 11 amino acids. Deletions cut 0 bases from V and 3 bases from J, with 3 bases between. The chain's CDR3 is CSVEEFYEQYF. The CDR3 DNA reads as TGCAGCGTTGAAGAATTCTACGAGCAGTACTTC.

The chain couples TRBV6-5 to TRBJ2-2; D not certain. The germline V and J ends were trimmed by 0 bases and 8 bases, with 13 bases remaining between them. This CDR3 comprises 15 residues. Looked up from germline, CDR1 is MNHEY and CDR2 is SVGAGI. CDR3 sequence reads: CASSYSSPPAGELFF. CDR3 DNA sequence: TGTGCCAGCAGTTACTCGAGCCCCCCGGCGGGGGAGCTGTTTTTT.

As for this clone: Germline and junction disagree at one end, which may indicate a read error. The chain is built from TRBV5-1 and TRBJ2-7; 9 bases map to TRBD1. This CDR3 spans 12 amino acids. Germline-derived CDR1 and CDR2 are SGHRS and YFSETQ. CDR3 nucleotides: TGCGCCAGCAGCTTAAACCGGGACAGGGAAGTCTTC. As protein: CASSLNRDREVF.

The chain is built from TRBV7-6 and TRBJ2-3, with 7 bases matching TRBD1. This CDR3 comprises 16 residues. The germline gives CDR1 SGHVS, CDR2 FNYEAQ. V lost 1 base and J lost 0; bases outside the gene matches: 4. CDR3 residues: CASSLGGRGSTDTQYF. The CDR3 DNA reads as TGTGCCAGCAGCTTAGGAGGCAGGGGGAGCACAGATACGCAGTATTTT.

V and J are TRBV6-4 and TRBJ2-1, with 7 bases matching TRBD2. V was pared by 8 bases and J by 6 bases, with 13 bases of the junction left unmatched. Germline CDR1 and CDR2: MRHNA and SNTAGT. The CDR3 spans 15 residues. The CDR3 region has the DNA TGTGCCAGCCTAGGGCCCGGGAGGACGTGCAATGAGCAGTTCTTC. Translation gives CASLGPGRTCNEQFF.

This rearrangement joins TRBV7-9 to TRBJ1-2; a weak D match, TRBD1 (5 bases). Germline CDR1 SEHNR, CDR2 FQNEAQ (reference sequence). The ends were cut back, 2 bases at V and 3 bases at J, with 7 bases in the middle. The CDR3 spans 13 residues. The CDR3 loop is CASSLQGYYGYTF. CDR3 DNA: TGTGCCAGCAGCTTACAGGGTTACTATGGCTACACCTTC.

The chain carries TRBV5-6 and TRBJ2-7; the match to TRBD1 covers 8 bases. The CDR3 is 16 amino acids. Germline CDR1 SGHDT, CDR2 YYEEEE. V was clipped by 4 bases and J by 3 bases; unmatched bases: 12. Here the CDR3 reads CASSRNRDRLFYEQYF. The DNA for the CDR3 is TGTGCCAGCAGCCGGAACCGGGACAGGCTTTTCTACGAGCAGTACTTC.

The chain has TRBV6-6 and TRBJ2-2; TRBD1 matches 7 bases. The junction had 4 bases not matched to a gene; V was cut back by 6 bases and J by 3 bases. The CDR3 consists of 14 residues. Germline CDR1 reads MNHNY; CDR2 reads SVGAGI (reference sequence). The CDR3, as DNA: TGTGCCAGCAGAAAAACAGGGGACACCGGGGAGCTGTTTTTT. The encoded protein is CASRKTGDTGELFF.

V usage is TRBV7-9 and J usage is TRBJ1-5; 8 nucleotides line up with TRBD1. Germline lookup yields CDR1 SEHNR and CDR2 FQNEAQ (reference sequence). The CDR3 sequence is 16 residues long. V was pared by 4 bases and J by 2 bases, with 7 bases of the junction left unmatched. This CDR3 is CASSSSQQGGNQPQHF. The CDR3 DNA reads TGTGCCAGCAGCTCAAGTCAACAGGGGGGCAATCAGCCCCAGCATTTT.

The rearrangement uses TRBV28 and TRBJ1-1; D is uncertain. Germline V CDR1 and CDR2: MDHEN, SYDVKM. V shed 1 base and J shed 7 bases, with 13 bases lying between them. This CDR3 comprises 14 residues. Here the CDR3 reads CASSLYSQDHEAFF. CDR3 bases: TGTGCCAGCAGTTTATATTCCCAGGACCATGAAGCTTTCTTT.